This T cell receptor beta chain was recovered during a study of blood T cell repertoires in COVID-19. Overall study context: The origin of the acute and convalescent COVID-19 samples was the United States, Italy and Spain. Nucleic acid was either cDNA or gDNA, and it came from T cells, B-cell-depleted T cells, or PBMCs.

Methods used by the authors: The assay estimated nucleated cells by amplifying reference gene primers. Data came from immunoSEQ multiplex PCR; TCRdb stores just in-frame clones and leaves some out. That table supplies the V and J calls and clone size; D and trimming were determined from the DNA. The data show about 100,000 clones, 85% to 90% seen once. The CDR3 loop spans 15 amino acids. Germline V CDR1 and CDR2: KGHDR, SFDVKD. The J segment lost 6 bases and the V segment lost 6 bases, leaving 7 bases of the junction unmatched. This receptor was taken from a human donor in a cohort sampled during active COVID-19. Material: peripheral blood. The genes are TRBV24-1 and TRBJ2-1; 10 positions agree with TRBD1. CDR3 coding DNA: TGTGCCACCAGTAGAAGGACAGGGGGATCCAATGAGCAGTTCTTC. The encoded protein is CATSRRTGGSNEQFF.